These 6 T cell receptor beta chains were all obtained from the same sample, sequenced in a study of T cell responses to AZD1222 COVID-19 vaccine. Clones were sequenced by immunoSEQ multiplex PCR, and TCRdb holds only the in-frame ones, with some missing. The table lists roughly 170,000 clones, about 85% of them singletons. The sample here was peripheral blood, taken on day 0 of AZD1222 vaccination. Receptor source: an adult in good health.

The chain combines TRBV18 with TRBJ2-2; 7 bases map to TRBD2. J was trimmed by 4 bases and V by 6 bases; bases with no gene match: 8. Germline V gene data show CDR1 as KGHSH and CDR2 as LQKENI. This CDR3 is 15 amino acids long. DNA for the CDR3: TGTGCCAGCTCGGAACTAGCGTCCTCCACCGGGGAGCTGTTTTTT. It codes for CASSELASSTGELFF.

The chain joins TRBV11-1 to TRBJ2-6; D is undetermined. Between the trimmed V and J ends, which lost 3 bases and 0 bases, there was a span of 0 bases. In germline, CDR1 is SGHAT, CDR2 FQDESV (reference sequence). The CDR3 has 13 residues. In nucleotides, the CDR3 is TGTGCCAGCAGCTTCTCTGGGGCCAACGTCCTGACTTTC. Its translation: CASSFSGANVLTF.

The chain employs TRBV30 and TRBJ1-3; no firm D call. Deletions cut 3 bases from V and 0 bases from J, with 6 bases between. The CDR3 loop spans 13 amino acids. Germline values: CDR1 GTSNPN, CDR2 SVGIG (reference sequence). The CDR3 reads CAWRPSSGNTIYF. CDR3 in DNA: TGTGCCTGGAGACCAAGCTCTGGAAACACCATATATTTT.

J is TRBJ1-4 and V is TRBV6-5; 7 bases map to TRBD1. J gave up 3 bases and V 5 bases, and 3 bases lay outside the gene matches. The CDR3 has 14 amino acids. Germline assignment: CDR1 MNHEY and CDR2 SVGAGI. CDR3 DNA sequence: TGTGCCAGCAGTACCGGGACAGCTAATGAAAAACTGTTTTTT. As protein: CASSTGTANEKLFF.

This sequence joins TRBV27 and TRBJ2-7, with D hard to call. The germline CDR1 and CDR2 sequences are MNHEY and SMNVEV (reference sequence). V shed 8 bases and J shed 3 bases, with 14 bases lying between them. This CDR3 region has 13 residues. DNA of the CDR3: TGTGCCAGCCTTAAGGCCCCTGGCTACGAGCAGTACTTC. This sequence encodes CASLKAPGYEQYF.

This clone was observed a handful of times. This chain connects TRBV5-1 to TRBJ2-7, with 10 bases fitting TRBD2. Germline lookup yields CDR1 SGHRS and CDR2 YFSETQ. V gave up 1 base and J gave up 6 bases; unmatched junction bases: 4. The CDR3 is 14 amino acids. The CDR3 reads CASSLSGRASEQYF. The DNA for the CDR3 is TGCGCCAGCAGCTTGAGCGGGAGGGCCAGCGAGCAGTACTTC.